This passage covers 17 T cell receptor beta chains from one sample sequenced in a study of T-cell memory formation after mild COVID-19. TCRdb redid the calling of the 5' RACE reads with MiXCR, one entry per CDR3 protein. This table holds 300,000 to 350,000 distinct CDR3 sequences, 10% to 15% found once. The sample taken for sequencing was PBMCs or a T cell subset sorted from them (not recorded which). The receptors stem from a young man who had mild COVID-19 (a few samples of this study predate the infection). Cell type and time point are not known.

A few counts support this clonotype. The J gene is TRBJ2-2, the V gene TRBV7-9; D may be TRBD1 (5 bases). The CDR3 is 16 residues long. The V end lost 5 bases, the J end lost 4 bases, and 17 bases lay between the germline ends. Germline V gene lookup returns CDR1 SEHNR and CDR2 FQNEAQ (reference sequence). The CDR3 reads CASSPQGPLITGELFF. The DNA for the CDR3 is TGTGCCAGCAGCCCTCAGGGTCCTCTAATCACCGGGGAGCTGTTTTTT.

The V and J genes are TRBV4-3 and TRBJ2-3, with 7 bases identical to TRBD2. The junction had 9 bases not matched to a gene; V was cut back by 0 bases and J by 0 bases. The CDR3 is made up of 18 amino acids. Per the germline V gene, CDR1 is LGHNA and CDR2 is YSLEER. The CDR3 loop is CASSQEGRRGISTDTQYF. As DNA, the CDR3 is TGCGCCAGCAGCCAAGAGGGTCGGCGGGGGATAAGCACAGATACGCAGTATTTT.

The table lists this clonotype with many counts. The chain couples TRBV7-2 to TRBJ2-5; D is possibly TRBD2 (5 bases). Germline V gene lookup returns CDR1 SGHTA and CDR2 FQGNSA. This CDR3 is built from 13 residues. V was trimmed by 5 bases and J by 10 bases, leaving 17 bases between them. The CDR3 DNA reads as TGTGCCAGCAGCCTGACCCGGCAAGAGGGCCAGTACTTC. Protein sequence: CASSLTRQEGQYF. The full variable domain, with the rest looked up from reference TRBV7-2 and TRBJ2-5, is GAGVSQSPSNKVTEKGKDVELRCDPISGHTALYWYRQSLGQGLEFLIYFQGNSAPDKSGLPSDRFSAERTGGSVSTLTIQRTQQEDSAVYLCASSLTRQEGQYFGPGTRLLVL.

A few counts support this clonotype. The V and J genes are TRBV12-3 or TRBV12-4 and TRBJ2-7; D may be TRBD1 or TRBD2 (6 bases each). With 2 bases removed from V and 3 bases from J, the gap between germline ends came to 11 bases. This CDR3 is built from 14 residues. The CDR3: CASSLRGEDYEQYF. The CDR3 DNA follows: TGTGCCAGCAGTTTAAGGGGGGAGGACTACGAGCAGTACTTC.

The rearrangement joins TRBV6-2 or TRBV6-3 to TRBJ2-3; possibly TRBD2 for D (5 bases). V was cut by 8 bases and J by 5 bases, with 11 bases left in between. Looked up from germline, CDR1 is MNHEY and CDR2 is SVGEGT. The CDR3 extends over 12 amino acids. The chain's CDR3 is CASGGSQDTQYF. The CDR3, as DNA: TGTGCCAGCGGCGGGTCCCAAGATACGCAGTATTTT.

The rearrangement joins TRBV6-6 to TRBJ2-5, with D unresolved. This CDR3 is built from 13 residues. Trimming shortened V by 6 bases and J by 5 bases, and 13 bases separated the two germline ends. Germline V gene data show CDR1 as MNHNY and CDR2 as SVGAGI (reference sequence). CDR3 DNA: TGTGCCAGCAGCGCCTACCCCAGGGAGACCCAGTACTTC. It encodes CASSAYPRETQYF.

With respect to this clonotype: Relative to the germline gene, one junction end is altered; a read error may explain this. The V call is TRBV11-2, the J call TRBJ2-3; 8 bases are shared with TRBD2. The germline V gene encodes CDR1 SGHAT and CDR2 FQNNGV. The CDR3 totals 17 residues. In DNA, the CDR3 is TGTGCCAGCAGCTTAGGAAGGCGGGGGGCCATTACAGATGCGCAGTATTTT. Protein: CASSLGRRGAITDAQYF.

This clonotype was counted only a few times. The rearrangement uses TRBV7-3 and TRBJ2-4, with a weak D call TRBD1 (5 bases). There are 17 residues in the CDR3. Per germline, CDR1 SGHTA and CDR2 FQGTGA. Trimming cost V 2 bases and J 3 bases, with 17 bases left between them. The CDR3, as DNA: TGTGCCAGCAGCTTAGAAGGGGTAGCAGGGAACAAAAACATTCAGTACTTC. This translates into CASSLEGVAGNKNIQYF.

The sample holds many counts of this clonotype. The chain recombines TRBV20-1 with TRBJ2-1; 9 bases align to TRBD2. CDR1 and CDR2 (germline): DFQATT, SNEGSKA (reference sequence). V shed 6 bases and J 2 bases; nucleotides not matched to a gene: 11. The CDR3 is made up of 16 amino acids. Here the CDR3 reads CSAQGRRGGPYNEQFF. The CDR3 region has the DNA TGCAGTGCCCAAGGACGGCGGGGGGGTCCCTACAATGAGCAGTTCTTC.

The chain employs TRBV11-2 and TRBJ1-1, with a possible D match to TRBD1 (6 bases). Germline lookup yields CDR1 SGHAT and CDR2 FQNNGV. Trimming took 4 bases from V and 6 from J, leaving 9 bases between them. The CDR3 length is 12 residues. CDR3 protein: CASSSGGPEAFF. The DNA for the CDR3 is TGTGCCAGCAGCTCGGGGGGCCCTGAAGCTTTCTTT. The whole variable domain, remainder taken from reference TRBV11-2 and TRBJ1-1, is EAGVAQSPRYKIIEKRQSVAFWCNPISGHATLYWYQQILGQGPKLLIQFQNNGVVDDSQLPKDRFSAERLKGVDSTLKIQPAKLEDSAVYLCASSSGGPEAFFGQGTRLTVV.

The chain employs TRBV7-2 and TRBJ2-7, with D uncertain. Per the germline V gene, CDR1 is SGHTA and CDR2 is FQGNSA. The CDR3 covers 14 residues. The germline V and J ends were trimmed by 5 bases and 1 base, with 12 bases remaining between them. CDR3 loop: CASSPRPGSYEQYV. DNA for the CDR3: TGTGCCAGCAGCCCCAGACCAGGTTCCTACGAGCAGTACGTC.

The CDR3 here is CASSPQPQQGSLADTGELFF. The CDR3 nucleotides read TGTGCCAGCAGCCCCCAACCGCAACAGGGTTCCCTAGCGGACACCGGGGAGCTGTTTTTT. J is TRBJ2-2 and V is TRBV7-2, with D tentatively TRBD2 (7 bases). V was cut by 5 bases and J by 3 bases, with 28 bases left in between. Germline CDR1 reads SGHTA; CDR2 reads FQGNSA. The CDR3 length is 20 residues.

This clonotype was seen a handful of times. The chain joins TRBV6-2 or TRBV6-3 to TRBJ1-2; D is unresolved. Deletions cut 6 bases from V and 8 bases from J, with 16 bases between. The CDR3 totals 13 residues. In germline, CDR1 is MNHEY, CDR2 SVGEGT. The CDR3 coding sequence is TGTGCCAGCAGCCCACTGAGGGTAGACGGCTACACCTTC. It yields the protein CASSPLRVDGYTF.

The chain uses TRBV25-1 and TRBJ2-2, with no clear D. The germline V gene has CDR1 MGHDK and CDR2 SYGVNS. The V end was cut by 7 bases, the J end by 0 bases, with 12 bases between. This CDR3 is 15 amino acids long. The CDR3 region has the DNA TGTGCCAGCACGCTTACTGGGACGAACACCGGGGAGCTGTTTTTT. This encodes CASTLTGTNTGELFF.

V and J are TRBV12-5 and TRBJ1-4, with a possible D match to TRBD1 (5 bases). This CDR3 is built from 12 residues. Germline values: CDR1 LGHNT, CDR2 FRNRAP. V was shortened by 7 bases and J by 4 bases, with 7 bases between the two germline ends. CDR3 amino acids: CASVRGNEKLFF. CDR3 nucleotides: TGTGCTAGTGTTAGGGGTAATGAAAAACTGTTTTTT.

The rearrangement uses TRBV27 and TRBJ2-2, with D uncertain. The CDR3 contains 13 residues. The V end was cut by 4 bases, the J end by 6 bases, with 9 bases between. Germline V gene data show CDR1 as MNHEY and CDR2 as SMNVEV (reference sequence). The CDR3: CASSSIEAGELFF. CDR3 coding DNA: TGTGCCAGCAGTTCTATTGAGGCCGGGGAGCTGTTTTTT.

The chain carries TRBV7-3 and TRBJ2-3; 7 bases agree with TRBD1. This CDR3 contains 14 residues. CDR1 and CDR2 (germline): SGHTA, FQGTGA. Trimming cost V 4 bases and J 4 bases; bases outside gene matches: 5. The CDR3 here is CASSSSGTADTQYF. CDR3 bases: TGTGCCAGCAGCTCATCTGGGACAGCAGATACGCAGTATTTT.